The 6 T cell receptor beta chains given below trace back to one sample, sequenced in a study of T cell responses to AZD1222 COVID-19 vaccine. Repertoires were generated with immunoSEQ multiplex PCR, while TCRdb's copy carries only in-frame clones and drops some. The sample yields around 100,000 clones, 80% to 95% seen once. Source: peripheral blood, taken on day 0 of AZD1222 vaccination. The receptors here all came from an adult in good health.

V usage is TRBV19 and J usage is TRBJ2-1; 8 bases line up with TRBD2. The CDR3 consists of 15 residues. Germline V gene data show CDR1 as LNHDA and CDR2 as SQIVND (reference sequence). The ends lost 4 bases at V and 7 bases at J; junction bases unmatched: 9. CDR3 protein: CASSTAWTSKNEQFF. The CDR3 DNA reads TGTGCCAGTAGTACCGCCTGGACTAGCAAAAATGAGCAGTTCTTC.

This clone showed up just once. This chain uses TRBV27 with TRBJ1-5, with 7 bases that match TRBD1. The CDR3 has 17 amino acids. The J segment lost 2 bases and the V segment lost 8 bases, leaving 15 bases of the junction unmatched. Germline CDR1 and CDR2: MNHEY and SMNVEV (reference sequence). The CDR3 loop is CASGWDSARRGNQPQHF. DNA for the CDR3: TGTGCCAGCGGGTGGGACAGTGCCCGACGGGGCAATCAGCCCCAGCATTTT.

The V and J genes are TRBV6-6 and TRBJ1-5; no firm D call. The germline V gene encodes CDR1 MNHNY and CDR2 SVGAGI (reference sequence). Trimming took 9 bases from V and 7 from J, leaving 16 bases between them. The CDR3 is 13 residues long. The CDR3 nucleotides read TGTGCCAGTTCCTCCAGTAATCTACAGCCCCAGCATTTT. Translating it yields CASSSSNLQPQHF.

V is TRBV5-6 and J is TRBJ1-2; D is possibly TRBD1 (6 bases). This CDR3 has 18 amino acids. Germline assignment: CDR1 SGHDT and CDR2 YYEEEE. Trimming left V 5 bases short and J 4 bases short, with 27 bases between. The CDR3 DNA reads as TGTGCCAGCAGACTTCAGTTCGATAGACAGGCACAAGCCTATGGCTACACCTTC. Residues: CASRLQFDRQAQAYGYTF. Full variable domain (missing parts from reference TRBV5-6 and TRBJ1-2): DAGVTQSPTHLIKTRGQQVTLRCSPKSGHDTVSWYQQALGQGPQFIFQYYEEEERQRGNFPDRFSGHQFPNYSSELNVNALLLGDSALYLCASRLQFDRQAQAYGYTFGSGTRLTVV.

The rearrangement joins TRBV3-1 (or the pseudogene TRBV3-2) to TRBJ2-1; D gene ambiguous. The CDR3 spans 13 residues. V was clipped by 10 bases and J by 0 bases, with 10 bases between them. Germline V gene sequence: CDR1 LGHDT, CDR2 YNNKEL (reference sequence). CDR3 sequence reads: CATSLDSYNEQFF. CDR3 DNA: TGTGCCACCTCTCTAGACTCCTACAATGAGCAGTTCTTC.

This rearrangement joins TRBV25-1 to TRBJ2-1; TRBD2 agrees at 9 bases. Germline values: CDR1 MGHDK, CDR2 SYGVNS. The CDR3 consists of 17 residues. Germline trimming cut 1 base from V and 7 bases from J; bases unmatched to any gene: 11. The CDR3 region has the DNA TGTGCCAGCAGTGAATCGGCGAGCGGGAGGTTCTGGAATGAGCAGTTCTTC. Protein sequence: CASSESASGRFWNEQFF. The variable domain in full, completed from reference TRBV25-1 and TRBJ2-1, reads EADIYQTPRYLVIGTGKKITLECSQTMGHDKMYWYQQDPGMELHLIHYSYGVNSTEKGDLSSESTVSRIRTEHFPLTLESARPSHTSQYLCASSESASGRFWNEQFFGPGTRLTVL.